There are a few counts of the clone carrying this TCR beta chain. This specimen belongs to a study of blood T cell repertoires in COVID-19. CDR1 and CDR2 (germline): MNHEY, SVGEGT. V was clipped by 5 bases and J by 0 bases, with 14 bases between them. There are 15 residues in the CDR3. Sequencing used immunoSEQ multiplex PCR; TCRdb keeps in-frame clones, though not all of them. The repertoire holds 55,000 to 90,000 clones, with approximately 90% as singletons. The genes are TRBV6-2 or TRBV6-3 and TRBJ2-7; weak D call: TRBD1 (6 bases). The TCR originated in a human donor in a cohort sampled during active COVID-19. Sequenced input: peripheral blood. DNA for the CDR3: TGTGCCAGCAGTCTGGACAGCGCTCCCTCCTACGAGCAGTACTTC. Translated, it gives CASSLDSAPSYEQYF.